This passage covers 8 T cell receptor beta chains from one sample sequenced in a study of shared clonotypes between healthy human individuals. This table comes from immunoSEQ multiplex PCR, and its TCRdb copy is limited to in-frame clones, with some not included. The sample shows more than 850,000 clones, around 78% of them seen only once. The sample was memory CD4+ T cells from PBMCs. Subset denoted: CD45RA-negative fraction. Receptors originate from a young man in good health. Some clones in this sample may be carry-over from other donors' samples.

This chain joins TRBV27 and TRBJ1-2; D is perhaps TRBD1 (6 bases). The length of the CDR3 is 12 residues. Germline V CDR1 and CDR2: MNHEY, SMNVEV (reference sequence). V dropped 3 bases and J dropped 7 bases, with 9 bases sitting between them. The CDR3: CASSFRGGGYTF. DNA for the CDR3: TGTGCCAGCAGTTTCAGAGGGGGTGGCTACACCTTC.

V and J are TRBV28 and TRBJ1-5, with a weak D call TRBD1 (5 bases). Germline-derived CDR1 and CDR2 are MDHEN and SYDVKM. The CDR3 runs to 13 residues. V gave up 4 bases and J gave up 11 bases, with 15 bases separating them. This chain's CDR3 is CASSSRGLRAQHF. The CDR3 DNA is TGTGCCAGCAGTTCGCGGGGACTGAGGGCCCAGCATTTT.

The V and J genes are TRBV29-1 and TRBJ2-5; perhaps D is TRBD1 or TRBD2 (6 bases each). Germline loops: CDR1 SQVTM, CDR2 ANQGSEA. The length of the CDR3 is 10 residues. The CDR3 sequence is CGGLEETQYF. The CDR3 DNA reads TGCGGGGGGCTGGAAGAGACCCAGTACTTC.

The chain employs TRBV9 and TRBJ2-2; a weak D match, TRBD1 (5 bases). V lost 4 bases to trimming and J lost 5 bases, with 9 bases between them. Germline V gives CDR1 SGDLS, CDR2 YYNGEE. This CDR3 is built from 13 residues. This CDR3 reads CASSIQATGELFF. In DNA form, the CDR3 reads TGTGCCAGCAGCATACAGGCGACCGGGGAGCTGTTTTTT.

Concerning this clone: The identical CDR3 is also encoded by other nucleotide sequences in the sample. This chain uses TRBV28 with TRBJ1-6, with 7 bases lining up with TRBD1. The ends lost 6 bases at V and 2 bases at J; junction bases unmatched: 4. The germline CDR1 and CDR2 sequences are MDHEN and SYDVKM. The CDR3 has 15 amino acids. Written as DNA, the CDR3 is TGTGCCAGCAGGGGCCAGGGGGCCTATAATTCACCCCTCCACTTT. Translated: CASRGQGAYNSPLHF.

The gene calls are TRBV7-2 and TRBJ2-7; maybe TRBD2 (5 bases). V was shortened by 5 bases and J by 0 bases, with 14 bases between the two germline ends. The CDR3 sequence is 15 residues long. CDR1 is SGHTA and CDR2 is FQGNSA in the germline V gene. CDR3 sequence: CASSPQRRSSYEQYF. DNA for the CDR3: TGTGCCAGCAGCCCCCAGCGGAGGAGCTCCTACGAGCAGTACTTC.

The chain uses TRBV29-1 and TRBJ2-1; possible D gene TRBD2, 7 bases. This CDR3 has 15 amino acids. CDR1 is SQVTM and CDR2 is ANQGSEA in the germline V gene. V dropped 1 base and J dropped 8 bases, with 18 bases sitting between them. The DNA of the CDR3 is TGCAGCGTTGAAGTGGGCAAGGGGGGGATCGATGAGCAGTTCTTC. Translating it yields CSVEVGKGGIDEQFF.

The chain combines TRBV5-4 with TRBJ1-4, with D possibly TRBD1 on 5 matching bases. This CDR3 contains 15 residues. Germline V CDR1 and CDR2: SGHNT, YYREEE (reference sequence). Trimming pared 4 bases from V and 7 bases from J, leaving 17 bases between. The CDR3 DNA is TGTGCCAGCAGCCTAGGTGGGGGGTTGGGTGAAAAACTGTTTTTT. This encodes CASSLGGGLGEKLFF. The full variable domain, rest sourced from reference TRBV5-4 and TRBJ1-4, is ETGVTQSPTHLIKTRGQQVTLRCSSQSGHNTVSWYQQALGQGPQFIFQYYREEENGRGNFPPRFSGLQFPNYSSELNVNALELDDSALYLCASSLGGGLGEKLFFGSGTQLSVL.